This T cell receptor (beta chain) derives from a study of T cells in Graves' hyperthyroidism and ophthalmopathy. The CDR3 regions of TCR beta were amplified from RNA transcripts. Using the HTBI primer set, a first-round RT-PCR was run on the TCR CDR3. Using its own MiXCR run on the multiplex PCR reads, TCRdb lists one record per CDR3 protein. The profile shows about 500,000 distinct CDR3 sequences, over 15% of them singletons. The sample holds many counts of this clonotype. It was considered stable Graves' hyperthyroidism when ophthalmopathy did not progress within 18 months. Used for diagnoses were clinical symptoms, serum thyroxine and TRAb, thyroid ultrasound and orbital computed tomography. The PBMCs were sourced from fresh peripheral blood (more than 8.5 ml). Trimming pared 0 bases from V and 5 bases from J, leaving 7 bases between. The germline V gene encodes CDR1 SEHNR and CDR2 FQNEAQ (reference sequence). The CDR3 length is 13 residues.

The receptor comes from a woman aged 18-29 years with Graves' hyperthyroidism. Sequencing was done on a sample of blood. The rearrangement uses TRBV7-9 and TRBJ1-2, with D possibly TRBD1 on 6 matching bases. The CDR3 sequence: CASSLAGQYGYTF. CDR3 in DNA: TGTGCCAGCAGCTTAGCTGGACAGTATGGCTACACCTTC.